The present T cell receptor (beta chain) was sequenced within a study of glioma-infiltrating T cells after dendritic cell vaccination (dated by TCRdb to the mid-2010s). A note on the overall study: The cohort included some 15 glioblastoma patients drawn from Phase I and II dendritic cell vaccination trials, of whom 9 were newly diagnosed and 6 had recurrent disease. TCR sequencing metrics, including TIL content and tumor-blood repertoire overlap, were correlated with survival after dendritic cell vaccination. Patients received three intradermal dendritic cell vaccine injections at biweekly intervals in the arm below the axilla. Deep sequencing of TCR beta CDR3 regions was used to quantify tumor-infiltrating lymphocyte content and compare tumor and blood repertoires in dendritic cell-vaccinated glioblastoma patients. The vaccine consisted of monocyte-derived dendritic cells cultured less than eight days with IL-4 and GM-CSF, then pulsed overnight with autologous tumor lysate. Patients received autologous tumor lysate-pulsed dendritic cell vaccination between about 2003 and 2013.

There are 17 amino acids in the CDR3, from cysteine to phenylalanine inclusive. Only the CDR3 part of the read is kept: 51 bases, read in frame from the first base. Trimmed from V: 1 base; trimmed from J: 7 bases; junction bases lacking a gene match: 6. Per the germline V gene, SGHAT is the CDR1 and FQNNGV is the CDR2. The study at large found these results: No direct relationship between TCR clonality and survival was found, suggesting that a diverse polyclonal response may matter. After dendritic cell vaccination, a higher estimated pretreatment TIL content predicted longer time to progression and overall survival. The cohort was small and heterogeneous, with few patients having full blood and tumor sets and even fewer initial-recurrent tumor pairs. The three-group TCR overlap response model was described as speculative and requiring prospective validation.

Patients were selected for having adequate residual fresh-frozen tumor tissue and more than two years of available survival data. An isocitrate dehydrogenase mutation was not carried by any of the glioblastoma patients, although molecular status was otherwise variable. PBMC were collected before vaccination, two weeks after the third vaccination, and at tumor progression if tumor progression occurred. The Qiagen DNeasy Blood extraction Kit was used for extraction of genomic DNA. Of note for this clone: No antigen is known for it. No per-base quality is available; no much larger clone lies one base away.

TCRB CDR3 regions were amplified from approximately 2 ug genomic DNA, or all available DNA if less, using the immunoSEQ assay. Multiplex PCR used 60 forward primers for TCR V beta segments and 13 reverse primers for J beta segments. To estimate the number of reads per starting template, synthetic control templates were added to each sample at limiting dilution. The Illumina HiSeq System generated sequencing reads of 87 bp. Per the authors' processing: PCR and sequencing errors were removed by a nearest neighbor algorithm that merged closely related sequences. TCR overlap was defined as the percentage of unique tumor TCR beta sequences that were also present in the same patient's peripheral blood. Sourced from immuneACCESS, this table was stored by TCRdb with only in-frame sequences that have V and J called. A share of the clones is absent; for the studies checked, an unresolved V gene accounts for under half, and the remainder has no known explanation. V, J and clone size reflect that table, while D and trimming were determined from the DNA. The sample table lists approximately 90,000 clones, 85% to 90% of them with a count of one. The ten biggest clones cover under 3% of the sample.

The sequenced sample was blood, obtained before dendritic cell vaccination. This receptor was identified in a human donor with glioblastoma. The chain links TRBV11-2 with TRBJ2-2; the central 13 bases match TRBD2. CDR3 protein: CASSLARTSGRSGELFF. The sequenced DNA: TGTGCCAGCAGCTTAGCCCGGACTAGCGGGAGAAGCGGGGAGCTGTTTTTT.